This T cell receptor (beta chain) was sequenced for a study of cytomegalovirus exposure and HLA in healthy donors. The V gene lost 0 bases and the J gene lost 0 bases, with 6 bases spanning the gap. The germline gives CDR1 PRHDT, CDR2 FYEKMQ (reference sequence). The CDR3 totals 15 residues. Of note for this clone: Its specificity is unknown.

The protocol was immunoSEQ multiplex PCR, while the TCRdb copy is restricted to in-frame clones and leaves out a portion. This sample has 250,000 to 400,000 clones, with about 90% found just once. Overall study findings and caveats: In the approximately 120 validation repertoires, a later analysis found that first-cohort TCR clusters tended to co-occur. The majority of TCR sequences were rare, yet some public TCRs appeared in many donors. Per published reports, the classifier diagnosed cytomegalovirus status with high specificity and sensitivity. Cytomegalovirus association was assigned to approximately 180 TCR beta chains.

The J gene is TRBJ1-5, the V gene TRBV13, with D unclear. The specimen was PBMCs. This receptor was identified in a woman in her 30s in good health and CMV-seropositive. The CDR3 DNA follows: TGTGCCAGCAGCTTAGGGGTAACTAGCAATCAGCCCCAGCATTTT. Translating gives CASSLGVTSNQPQHF. Variable domain in full (rest from reference TRBV13 and TRBJ1-5): AAGVIQSPRHLIKEKRETATLKCYPIPRHDTVYWYQQGPGQDPQFLISFYEKMQSDKGSIPDRFSAQQFSDYHSELNMSSLELGDSALYFCASSLGVTSNQPQHFGDGTRLSIL.